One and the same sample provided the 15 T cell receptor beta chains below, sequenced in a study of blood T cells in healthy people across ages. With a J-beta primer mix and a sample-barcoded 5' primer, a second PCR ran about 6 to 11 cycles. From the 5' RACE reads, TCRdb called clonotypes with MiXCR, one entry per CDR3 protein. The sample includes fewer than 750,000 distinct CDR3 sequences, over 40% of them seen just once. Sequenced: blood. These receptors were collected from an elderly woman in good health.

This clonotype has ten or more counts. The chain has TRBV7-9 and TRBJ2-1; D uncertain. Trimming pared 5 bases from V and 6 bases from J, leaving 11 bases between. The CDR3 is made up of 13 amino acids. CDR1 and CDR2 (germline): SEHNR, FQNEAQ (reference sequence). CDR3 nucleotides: TGTGCCAGCAGCCCCCGAACGATCAATGAGCAGTTCTTC. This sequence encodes CASSPRTINEQFF. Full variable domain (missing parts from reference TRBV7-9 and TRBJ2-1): DTGVSQNPRHKITKRGQNVTFRCDPISEHNRLYWYRQTLGQGPEFLTYFQNEAQLEKSRLLSDRFSAERPKGSFSTLEIQRTEQGDSAMYLCASSPRTINEQFFGPGTRLTVL.

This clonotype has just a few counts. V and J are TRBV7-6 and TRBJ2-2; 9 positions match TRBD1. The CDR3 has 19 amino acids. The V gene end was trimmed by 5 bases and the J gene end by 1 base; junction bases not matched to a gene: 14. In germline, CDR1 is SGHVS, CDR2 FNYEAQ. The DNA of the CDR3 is TGTGCCAGCAGCCCCCGGACAGGGGTGAATGTGAAGAACACCGGGGAGCTGTTTTTT. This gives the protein CASSPRTGVNVKNTGELFF. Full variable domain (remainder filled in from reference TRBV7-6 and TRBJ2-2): GAGVSQSPRYKVTKRGQDVALRCDPISGHVSLYWYRQALGQGPEFLTYFNYEAQQDKSGLPNDRFSAERPEGSISTLTIQRTEQRDSAMYRCASSPRTGVNVKNTGELFFGEGSRLTVL.

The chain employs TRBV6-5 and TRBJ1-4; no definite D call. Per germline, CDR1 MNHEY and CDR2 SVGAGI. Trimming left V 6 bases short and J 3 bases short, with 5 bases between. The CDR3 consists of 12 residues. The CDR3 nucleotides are TGTGCCAGCAGGGGTTCTAATGAAAAACTGTTTTTT. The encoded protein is CASRGSNEKLFF.

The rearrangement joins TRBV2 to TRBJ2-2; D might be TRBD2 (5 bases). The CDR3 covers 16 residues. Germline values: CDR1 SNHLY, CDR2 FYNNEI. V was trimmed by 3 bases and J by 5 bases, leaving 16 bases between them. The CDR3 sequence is CASSDYGTSGTGELFF. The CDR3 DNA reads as TGTGCCAGCAGTGATTATGGAACTAGTGGGACCGGGGAGCTGTTTTTT.

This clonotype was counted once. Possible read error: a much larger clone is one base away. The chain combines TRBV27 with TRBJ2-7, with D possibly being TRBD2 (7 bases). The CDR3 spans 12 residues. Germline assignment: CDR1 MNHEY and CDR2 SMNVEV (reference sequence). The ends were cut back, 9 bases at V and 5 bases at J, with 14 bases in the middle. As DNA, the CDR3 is TGTGCCAGTGGGGGGGCCGCCAACGAGCAGTACTTC. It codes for CASGGAANEQYF.

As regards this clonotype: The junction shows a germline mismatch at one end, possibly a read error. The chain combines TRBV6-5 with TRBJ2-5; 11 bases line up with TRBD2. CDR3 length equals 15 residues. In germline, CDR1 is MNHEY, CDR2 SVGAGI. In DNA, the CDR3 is TGCGCCAGCAGTTACGGGACTAGCGGCAAAGAGACCCAGTACTTC. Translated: CASSYGTSGKETQYF.

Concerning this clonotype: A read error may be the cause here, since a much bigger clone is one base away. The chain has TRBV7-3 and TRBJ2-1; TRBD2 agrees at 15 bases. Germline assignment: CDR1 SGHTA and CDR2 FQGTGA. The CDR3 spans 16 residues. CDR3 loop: CASNLIGTSGGNEQFF. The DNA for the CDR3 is TGTGCCAGCAACTTAATTGGGACTAGCGGGGGGAATGAGCAGTTCTTC.

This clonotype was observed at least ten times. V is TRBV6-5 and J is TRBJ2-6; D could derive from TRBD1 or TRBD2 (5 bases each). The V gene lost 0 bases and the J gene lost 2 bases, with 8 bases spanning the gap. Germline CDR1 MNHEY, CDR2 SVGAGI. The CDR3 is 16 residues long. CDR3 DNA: TGTGCCAGCAGTTACTCTTGGGGGACTGGGGCCAACGTCCTGACTTTC. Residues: CASSYSWGTGANVLTF.

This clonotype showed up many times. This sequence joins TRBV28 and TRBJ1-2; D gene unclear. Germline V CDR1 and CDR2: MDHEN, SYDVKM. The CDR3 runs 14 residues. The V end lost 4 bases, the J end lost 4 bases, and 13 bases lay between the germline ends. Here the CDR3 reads CASSSSGLGYGYTF. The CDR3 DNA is TGTGCCAGCAGTTCCTCCGGGCTGGGCTATGGCTACACCTTC.

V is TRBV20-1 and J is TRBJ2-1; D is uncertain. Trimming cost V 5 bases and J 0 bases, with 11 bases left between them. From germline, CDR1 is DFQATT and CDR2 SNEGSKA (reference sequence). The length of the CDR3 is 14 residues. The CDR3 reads CSAALAVSYNEQFF. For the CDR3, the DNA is TGCAGTGCTGCTTTGGCCGTCTCCTACAATGAGCAGTTCTTC.

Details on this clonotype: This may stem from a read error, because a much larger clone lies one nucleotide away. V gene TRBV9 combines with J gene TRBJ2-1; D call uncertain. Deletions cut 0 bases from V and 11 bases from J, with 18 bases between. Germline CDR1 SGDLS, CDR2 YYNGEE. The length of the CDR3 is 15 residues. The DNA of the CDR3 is TGTGCCAGCAGCGTAGAAAGGTCCACCCTCGATAAGCAGTTCTTC. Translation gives CASSVERSTLDKQFF.

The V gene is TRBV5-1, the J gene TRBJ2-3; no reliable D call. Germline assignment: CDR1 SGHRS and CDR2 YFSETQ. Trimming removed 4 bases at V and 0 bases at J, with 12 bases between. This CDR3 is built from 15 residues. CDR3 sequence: CASSTLQASTDTQYF. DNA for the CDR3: TGCGCCAGCAGCACCCTCCAGGCTAGCACAGATACGCAGTATTTT.

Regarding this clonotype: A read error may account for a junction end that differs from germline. CDR3 nucleotide sequence: TGTGCCAGCAGTTCCGGGACTAGCGGCACAGATATGCAGTATTTT. This gives the protein CASSSGTSGTDMQYF. The rearrangement uses TRBV28 and TRBJ2-3; 11 bases fit TRBD2. CDR3 length: 15 residues. Germline V gives CDR1 MDHEN, CDR2 SYDVKM.

The CDR3 protein is CASSPQGQQTQYF. CDR3 nucleotides: TGCGCCAGCAGTCCCCAGGGCCAGCAGACCCAGTACTTC. V gene TRBV5-1 combines with J gene TRBJ2-5, with D tentatively TRBD1 (5 bases). CDR3 length: 13 amino acids. The germline V gene encodes CDR1 SGHRS and CDR2 YFSETQ. V was shortened by 5 bases and J by 6 bases, with 14 bases between the two germline ends.

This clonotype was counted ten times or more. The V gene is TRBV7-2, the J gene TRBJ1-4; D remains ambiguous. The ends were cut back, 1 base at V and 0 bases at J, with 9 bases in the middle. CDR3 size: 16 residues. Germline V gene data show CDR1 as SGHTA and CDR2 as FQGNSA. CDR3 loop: CASSLGRGATNEKLFF. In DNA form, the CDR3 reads TGTGCCAGCAGCTTAGGTCGCGGTGCAACTAATGAAAAACTGTTTTTT.